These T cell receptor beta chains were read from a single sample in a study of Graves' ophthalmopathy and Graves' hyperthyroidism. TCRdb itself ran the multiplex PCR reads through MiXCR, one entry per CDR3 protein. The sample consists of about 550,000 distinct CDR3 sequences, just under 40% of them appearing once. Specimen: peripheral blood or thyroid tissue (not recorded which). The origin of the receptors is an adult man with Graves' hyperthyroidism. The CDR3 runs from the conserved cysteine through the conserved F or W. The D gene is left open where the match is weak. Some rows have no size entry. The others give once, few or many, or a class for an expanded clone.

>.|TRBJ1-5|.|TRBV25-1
CARFRGSQPQHF
TGTGCTAGGTTTCGGGGCTCACAGCCCCAGCATTTT
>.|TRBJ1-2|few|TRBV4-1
CASSQEVANGYTF
TGCGCCAGCAGCCAAGAGGTAGCTAATGGCTACACCTTC
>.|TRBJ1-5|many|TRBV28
CASSLRNQPQHF
TGTGCCAGTAGTCTCCGGAATCAGCCCCAGCATTTT
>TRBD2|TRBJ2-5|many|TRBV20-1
CSAQTSGSRRETQYF
TGCAGTGCCCAGACTAGCGGGAGTCGAAGGGAGACCCAGTACTTC
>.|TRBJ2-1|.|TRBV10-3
CAISPPGGPEQFF
TGTGCCATCAGTCCACCGGGGGGCCCCGAGCAGTTCTTC
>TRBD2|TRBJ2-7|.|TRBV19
CASSITGGDYEQYF
TGTGCCAGTAGTATTACGGGGGGGGACTACGAGCAGTACTTC
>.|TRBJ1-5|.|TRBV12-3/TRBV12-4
CASSGNRVLGQPQHF
TGTGCCAGCAGTGGCAACAGGGTGTTGGGCCAGCCCCAGCATTTT
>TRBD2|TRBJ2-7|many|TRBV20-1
CSASERGGSYEQYF
TGCAGTGCTAGCGAGCGGGGGGGCTCCTACGAGCAGTACTTC
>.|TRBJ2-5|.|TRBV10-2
CACSAKLALGTQYF
TGCGCCTGCAGTGCTAAACTTGCTTTGGGGACCCAGTACTTC
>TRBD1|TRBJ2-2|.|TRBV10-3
CASSLGQALTGELFF
TGTGCCAGCAGCCTCGGACAGGCCCTCACCGGGGAGCTGTTTTTT